The entry below gives a single T cell receptor (beta chain) sequence along with its context. The antigen this receptor binds is unknown. No much larger clone exists at a distance of one base, and base qualities are not known. This sample stems from a study of blood T cell repertoires in COVID-19 (dated by TCRdb to between 2020 and 2021). Describing the broader study: Samples covering the acute and convalescent phases of COVID-19 were provided by collaborators in the United States, Italy and Spain. The sample metadata nearly always contained a de-identified subject ID, COVID-19 status, age in years and sex. HLA class I and class II types, where available, came from metadata supplied by the sample provider rather than from assay-based typing. The repertoires were released in a freely available public database intended as a resource for research on the immune response to SARS-CoV-2. The dataset comprised deeply sampled blood TCRbeta repertoires from subjects exposed to, actively infected with, or recovered from COVID-19. The samples were drawn from the first 160 participants of the ongoing ImmuneRACE study and from 950 to 1,500 subjects provided by 6 global collaborators. The material from the prospective study consisted of cDNA or gDNA derived from T cells, B-cell-depleted T cells, or PBMCs. The full study reports these points: Clinical and demographic metadata were provided uncurated, with the amount varying by source and participant.

Each collaborating institution followed its own protocols to collect whole blood in K2EDTA tubes. For TCRbeta analysis, collaborator samples were shipped as frozen whole blood, as isolated PBMCs, or as DNA extracted from either sample type. The immunoSEQ Assay, a bias-controlled multiplex PCR, was used to amplify TCRbeta CDR3 regions from genomic DNA. The original pipeline was this. The number of nucleated cells in each sample was estimated from the amplification of reference gene primers within the assay. To quantify the absolute abundance of each unique TCRbeta CDR3 rearrangement, sequence reads were collapsed and filtered. For each sample, productive Simpson clonality was calculated by taking the square root of Simpson's diversity index across productive rearrangements. What TCRdb holds here is the immuneACCESS table cut down to in-frame rearrangements. Part of the clones is not present; checked against another copy, under half of the missing clones reflect an unresolved V gene, and the others are unexplained. Clone size and the V and J calls come from that table; the DNA yielded D and trimming. This sample gives around 180,000 clones in total; about 82% of them show up just once. The ten largest clones represent 4.5% to 5.5% of the sample.

What was sequenced was peripheral blood. The receptor was derived from a woman aged 30 to 39 with acute or convalescent COVID-19.

The sequenced DNA is TGTGCCAGCAGCTTTGGCAGGGAAGCTTTCTTT. This gives the protein CASSFGREAFF. Here the chain combines TRBV11-2 and TRBJ1-1; the D gene cannot be named for sure. The CDR3, cysteine through phenylalanine, is 11 amino acids long. The CDR3 DNA has 33 bases and is translated from base 1. The germline V gene sets CDR1 to SGHAT and CDR2 to FQNNGV. V loses 3 bases, J loses 8 bases, and the germline ends lie 7 bases apart.